This T cell receptor (delta chain) emerged from a study of Vδ1+ human thymocytes. General study points: Unlike peripheral blood Vdelta1+ controls, thymic delta-chain sequences included about 20% Vdelta2 and few Vdelta3. In the thymus, TRG and TRD repertoires looked highly polyclonal with Gaussian CDR3 lengths. The authors advised highly purified populations and single-cell validation.

As concerns this clone: Its antigen remains unidentified.

Germline V gene lookup returns CDR1 TSWWSYY and CDR2 QGS. The CDR3 extends over 19 amino acids. The V gene end was trimmed by 8 bases and the J gene end by 2 bases; junction bases not matched to a gene: 21. RNA was extracted from the cells and then reverse transcribed. CDR3 amplicons came from multiplex PCR with pooled V-gene forward and constant-region reverse primers. TCRdb reprocessed the multiplex PCR reads through CATT. Of 80,000 or so delta-chain clones listed, about 30% are singletons. The source of this sequence is a boy in the first two years of life who had congenital heart surgery. The chain has TRDV1 and TRDJ1, with TRDD3 matching 9 bases. The specimen sequenced was Vdelta1+ gamma-delta thymocytes from the thymus. Regarding subset: FACS-sorted CD3+ TCRalphabeta- TCRVdelta1+ TCRVdelta2- thymocytes. The CDR3 spells CALIKIRGIPGCRTDKLIF. The CDR3 DNA follows: TGTGCTCTTATCAAAATTAGGGGGATACCGGGTTGTCGGACCGATAAACTCATCTTT.